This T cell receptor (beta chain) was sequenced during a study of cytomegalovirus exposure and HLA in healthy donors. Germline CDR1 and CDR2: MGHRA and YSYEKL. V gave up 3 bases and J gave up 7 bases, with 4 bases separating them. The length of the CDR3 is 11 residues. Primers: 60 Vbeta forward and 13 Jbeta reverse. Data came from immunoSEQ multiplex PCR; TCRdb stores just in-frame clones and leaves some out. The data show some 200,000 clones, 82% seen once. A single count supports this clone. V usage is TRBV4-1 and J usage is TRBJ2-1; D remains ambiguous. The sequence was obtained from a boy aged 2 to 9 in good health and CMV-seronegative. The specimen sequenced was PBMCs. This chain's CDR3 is CASSHRNEQFF. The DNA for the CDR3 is TGCGCCAGCAGCCACCGTAATGAGCAGTTCTTC.